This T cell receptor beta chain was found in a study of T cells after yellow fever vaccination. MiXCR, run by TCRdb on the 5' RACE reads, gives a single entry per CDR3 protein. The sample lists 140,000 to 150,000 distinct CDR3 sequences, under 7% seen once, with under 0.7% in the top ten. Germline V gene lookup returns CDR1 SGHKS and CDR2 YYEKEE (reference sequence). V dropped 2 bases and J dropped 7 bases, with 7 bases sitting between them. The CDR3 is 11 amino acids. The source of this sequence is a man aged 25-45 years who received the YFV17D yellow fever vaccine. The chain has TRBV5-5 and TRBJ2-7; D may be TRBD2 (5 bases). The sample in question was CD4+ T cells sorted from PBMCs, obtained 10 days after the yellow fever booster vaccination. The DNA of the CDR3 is TGTGCCAGCAGCTTACCGGGAGAGCAGTACTTC. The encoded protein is CASSLPGEQYF.